The following is a T cell receptor beta chain sequence with its context. Its antigen remains unidentified. This sample is part of a study of identical twins. The germline gives CDR1 MNHEY, CDR2 SVGAGI. The CDR3 has 17 residues. V lost 5 bases and J lost 4; bases outside the gene matches: 15. General study points: Less excess twin sharing appeared in beta out-of-frame sequences. The authors noted that invariant MAIT and iNKT cells could partly confound zero-insertion analyses.

A universal primer site came from template switching; cDNA carried unique molecular identifiers. MiXCR, run by TCRdb on the 5' RACE reads, gives a single entry per CDR3 protein. The sample consists of about 1.7 million distinct CDR3 sequences, around a third of them appearing once. The chain recombines TRBV6-5 with TRBJ1-2, with 8 bases matching TRBD1. Sample: cord blood. The TCR sequence derives from a newborn girl in good health. The CDR3 sequence is CASSTRQGRFRIYGYTF. The CDR3 nucleotides read TGTGCCAGCAGTACCCGACAGGGGAGGTTCAGGATCTATGGCTACACCTTC.